This T cell receptor beta chain derives from a study of naive and memory T cell subsets. The study's findings and limits: There was no ground truth to check naive and memory subset results.

Trimming pared 2 bases from V and 2 bases from J, leaving 13 bases between. Per germline, CDR1 DFQATT and CDR2 SNEGSKA (reference sequence). The CDR3 has 15 amino acids. An equimolar mix of two oligonucleotides served as the beta constant-region primer for TRBC1 and TRBC2. Ligated cDNA was amplified by four rounds of PCR with nested alpha and beta constant-region primers and SP2. TCRdb re-analysed the UMI-ligation and nested PCR reads in MiXCR, keeping a single row per CDR3 protein. The sample lists some 87,000 distinct CDR3 sequences, roughly 7.3% occurring once. Cells stained for CD3, CD4, CD8, CD45RA, CD27 and viability were sorted into four CD45RA/CD27 subsets. This clonotype turned up a few times. Its antigen is as yet unknown.

The chain links TRBV20-1 to TRBJ1-5; D is uncertain. The TCR originated in a human donor in good health. The sample consisted of central memory CD4+ T cells from blood. CDR3 amino acids: CSARKQPWGNQPQHF. The CDR3 nucleotides read TGCAGTGCTAGAAAACAGCCCTGGGGCAATCAGCCCCAGCATTTT.